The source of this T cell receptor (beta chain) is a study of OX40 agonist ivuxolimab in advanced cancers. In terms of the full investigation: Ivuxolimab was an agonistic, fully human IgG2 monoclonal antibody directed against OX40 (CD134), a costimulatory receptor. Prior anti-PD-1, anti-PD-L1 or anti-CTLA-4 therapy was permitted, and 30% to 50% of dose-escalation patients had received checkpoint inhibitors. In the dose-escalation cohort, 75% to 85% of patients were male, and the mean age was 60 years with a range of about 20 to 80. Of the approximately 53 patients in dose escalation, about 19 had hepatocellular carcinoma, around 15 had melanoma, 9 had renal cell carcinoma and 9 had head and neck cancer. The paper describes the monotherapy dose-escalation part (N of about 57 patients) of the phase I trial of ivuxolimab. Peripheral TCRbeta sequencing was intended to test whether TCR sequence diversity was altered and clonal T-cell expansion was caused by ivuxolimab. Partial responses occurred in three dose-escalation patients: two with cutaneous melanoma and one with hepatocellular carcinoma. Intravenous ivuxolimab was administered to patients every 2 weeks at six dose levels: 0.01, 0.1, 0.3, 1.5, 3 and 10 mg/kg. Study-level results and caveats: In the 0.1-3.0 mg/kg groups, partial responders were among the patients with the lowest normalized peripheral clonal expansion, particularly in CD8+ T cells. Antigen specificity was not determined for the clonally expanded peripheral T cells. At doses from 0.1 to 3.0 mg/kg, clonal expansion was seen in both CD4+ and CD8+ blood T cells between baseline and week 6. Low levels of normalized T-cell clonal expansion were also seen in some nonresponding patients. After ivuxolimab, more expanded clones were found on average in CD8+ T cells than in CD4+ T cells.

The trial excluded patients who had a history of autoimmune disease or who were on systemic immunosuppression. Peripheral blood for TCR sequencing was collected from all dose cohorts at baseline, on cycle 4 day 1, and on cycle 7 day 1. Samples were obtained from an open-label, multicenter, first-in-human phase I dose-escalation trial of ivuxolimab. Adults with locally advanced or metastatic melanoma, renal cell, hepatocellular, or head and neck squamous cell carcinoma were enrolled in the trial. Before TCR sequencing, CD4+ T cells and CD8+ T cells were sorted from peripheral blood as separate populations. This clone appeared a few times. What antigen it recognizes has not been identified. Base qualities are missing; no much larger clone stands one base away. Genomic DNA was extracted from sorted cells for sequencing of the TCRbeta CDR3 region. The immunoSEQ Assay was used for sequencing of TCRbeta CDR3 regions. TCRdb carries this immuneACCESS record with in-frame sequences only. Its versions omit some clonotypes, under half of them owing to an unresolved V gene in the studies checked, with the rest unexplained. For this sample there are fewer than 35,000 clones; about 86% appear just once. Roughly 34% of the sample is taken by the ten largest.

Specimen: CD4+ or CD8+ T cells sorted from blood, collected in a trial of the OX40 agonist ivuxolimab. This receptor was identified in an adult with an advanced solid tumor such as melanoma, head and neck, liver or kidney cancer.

The DNA reads as follows: TGTGCCAGCGGGAGGGACTCCCCTTTTGAAGAGCAGTTCTTC. Its amino acids are CASGRDSPFEEQFF. The chain is encoded by TRBV28 joined to TRBJ2-1; TRBD2 matches 7 bases in the middle. There are 14 amino acids in the CDR3, from cysteine to phenylalanine inclusive. Only CDR3 DNA remains: 42 bases, in frame from the first base. The germline V gene supplies CDR1 MDHEN and CDR2 SYDVKM. Trimming removed 8 bases from V and 10 bases from J; the gene matches leave 14 bases unexplained.